These T cell receptor beta chains were read from a single sample in a study of T cells in tuberculosis. Sequenced by immunoSEQ multiplex PCR; TCRdb stores in-frame clones only, minus some. The profile covers approximately 30,000 clones, with approximately 90% appearing a single time and around 7.7% taken by the ten largest. The sample taken for sequencing was PBMCs. These receptor sequences come from a donor aged 10-29 years with latent tuberculosis or without tuberculosis infection. Some clones in this sample may be carry-over from other donors' samples. Each CDR3 is given with its conserved first and last residue. The order of the fields is D gene, clone size, V gene, J gene, CDR3 protein, CDR3 DNA. D genes are given only for firm matches. The size field is filled for only some rows; it gives once, few, many or a size class.

d_gene: NA
abundance: NA
v_gene: TRBV6-5
j_gene: TRBJ1-1
CDR3aa: CASSYSRQQNTEAFF
CDR3nt: TGTGCCAGCAGTTACTCGCGACAGCAGAACACTGAAGCTTTCTTT

d_gene: TRBD1
abundance: few
v_gene: TRBV27
j_gene: TRBJ1-2
CDR3aa: CASRQDRGPGGYTF
CDR3nt: TGTGCCAGCAGACAGGACAGGGGGCCTGGGGGCTACACCTTC

d_gene: NA
abundance: NA
v_gene: TRBV5-4
j_gene: TRBJ2-1
CDR3aa: CASSLERDGSSYNEQFF
CDR3nt: TGTGCCAGCAGCTTAGAGAGGGACGGGAGCTCCTACAATGAGCAGTTCTTC

d_gene: NA
abundance: NA
v_gene: TRBV6-5
j_gene: TRBJ2-3
CDR3aa: CASSTPGTQYF
CDR3nt: TGTGCCAGCAGTACTCCGGGTACGCAGTATTTT

d_gene: NA
abundance: NA
v_gene: TRBV6-5
j_gene: TRBJ1-2
CDR3aa: CASSYGGQRNGYTF
CDR3nt: TGTGCCAGCAGTTACGGAGGACAGAGGAATGGCTACACCTTC

d_gene: NA
abundance: NA
v_gene: TRBV11-2
j_gene: TRBJ1-2
CDR3aa: CASSLEEIEGSGGYTF
CDR3nt: TGTGCCAGCAGCTTAGAGGAGATTGAGGGTTCGGGTGGCTACACCTTC

d_gene: TRBD2
abundance: NA
v_gene: TRBV30
j_gene: TRBJ2-3
CDR3aa: CAWSPNPGLGGTNTQYF
CDR3nt: TGTGCCTGGAGTCCTAATCCGGGACTAGGGGGGACTAATACGCAGTATTTT

d_gene: NA
abundance: NA
v_gene: TRBV29-1
j_gene: TRBJ1-1
CDR3aa: CSARQDLNTEAFF
CDR3nt: TGCAGCGCCCGACAGGACTTGAACACTGAAGCTTTCTTT

d_gene: TRBD2
abundance: NA
v_gene: TRBV5-1
j_gene: TRBJ2-1
CDR3aa: CASSFIAGGKNNEQFF
CDR3nt: TGCGCCAGCAGCTTCATTGCGGGGGGAAAGAACAATGAGCAGTTCTTC

d_gene: NA
abundance: NA
v_gene: TRBV7-2
j_gene: TRBJ2-2
CDR3aa: CASSPFAGRELFF
CDR3nt: TGTGCCAGCAGCCCCTTTGCAGGCCGGGAGCTGTTTTTT

d_gene: NA
abundance: NA
v_gene: TRBV2
j_gene: TRBJ2-4
CDR3aa: CASSETPRQSLIFF
CDR3nt: TGTGCCAGCAGTGAAACCCCCAGACAGTCCCTTATCTTCTTC

d_gene: NA
abundance: NA
v_gene: TRBV7-9
j_gene: TRBJ2-7
CDR3aa: CASSPRRSYEQYF
CDR3nt: TGTGCCAGCAGCCCTCGTCGGTCCTACGAGCAGTACTTC

d_gene: NA
abundance: NA
v_gene: TRBV5-1
j_gene: TRBJ2-1
CDR3aa: CASSLDPSAGTNEQFF
CDR3nt: TGCGCCAGCAGCTTGGATCCTAGCGCGGGTACAAATGAGCAGTTCTTC

d_gene: TRBD1
abundance: NA
v_gene: TRBV28
j_gene: TRBJ1-5
CDR3aa: CASSGTGVKSNQPQHF
CDR3nt: TGTGCCAGCAGTGGTACAGGGGTGAAAAGCAATCAGCCCCAGCATTTT

d_gene: TRBD2
abundance: NA
v_gene: TRBV28
j_gene: TRBJ2-7
CDR3aa: CASTTRPGLANYEQYF
CDR3nt: TGTGCCAGCACCACTCGGCCGGGACTAGCCAACTACGAGCAGTACTTC

d_gene: NA
abundance: NA
v_gene: TRBV30
j_gene: TRBJ2-2
CDR3aa: CARRQVGYANTGELFF
CDR3nt: TGTGCCCGGAGGCAGGTTGGTTACGCGAACACCGGGGAGCTGTTTTTT

d_gene: TRBD1
abundance: NA
v_gene: TRBV27
j_gene: TRBJ2-2
CDR3aa: CASSLWIGQESTGELFF
CDR3nt: TGTGCCAGCAGTTTATGGATAGGACAGGAGTCGACCGGGGAGCTGTTTTTT

d_gene: TRBD2
abundance: NA
v_gene: TRBV10-3
j_gene: TRBJ2-1
CDR3aa: CAISELSGGYNEQFF
CDR3nt: TGTGCCATCAGCGAACTTAGCGGGGGGTACAATGAGCAGTTCTTC

d_gene: TRBD1
abundance: NA
v_gene: TRBV5-6
j_gene: TRBJ1-2
CDR3aa: CASSDRQGVNYGYTF
CDR3nt: TGTGCCAGCAGCGACAGACAGGGGGTTAACTATGGCTACACCTTC

d_gene: NA
abundance: NA
v_gene: TRBV14
j_gene: TRBJ2-7
CDR3aa: CASSQAGYEQYF
CDR3nt: TGTGCCAGCAGCCAAGCAGGATACGAGCAGTACTTC

d_gene: TRBD2
abundance: NA
v_gene: TRBV7-2
j_gene: TRBJ2-3
CDR3aa: CASSFPLAGGDTQYF
CDR3nt: TGTGCCAGCAGCTTTCCACTAGCGGGAGGTGATACGCAGTATTTT

d_gene: TRBD1
abundance: NA
v_gene: TRBV6-1
j_gene: TRBJ1-2
CDR3aa: CASSDGTDYGYTF
CDR3nt: TGTGCCAGCAGTGACGGGACAGATTATGGCTACACCTTC

d_gene: TRBD1
abundance: NA
v_gene: TRBV2
j_gene: TRBJ1-2
CDR3aa: CASSDTGQGRGGYTF
CDR3nt: TGTGCCAGCAGTGACACGGGACAGGGGCGAGGTGGCTACACCTTC

d_gene: NA
abundance: NA
v_gene: TRBV13
j_gene: TRBJ1-1
CDR3aa: CASSLGAGAPTEAFF
CDR3nt: TGTGCCAGCAGCTTAGGAGCAGGGGCGCCCACTGAAGCTTTCTTT

d_gene: TRBD1
abundance: NA
v_gene: TRBV11-3
j_gene: TRBJ1-2
CDR3aa: CASSDRDSFNYGYTF
CDR3nt: TGTGCCAGCAGCGACCGGGACAGCTTCAACTATGGCTACACCTTC

d_gene: NA
abundance: NA
v_gene: TRBV7-2
j_gene: TRBJ2-3
CDR3aa: CASSFGAVDTQYF
CDR3nt: TGTGCCAGCAGCTTCGGAGCGGTAGATACGCAGTATTTT

d_gene: TRBD1
abundance: NA
v_gene: TRBV5-1
j_gene: TRBJ1-1
CDR3aa: CASSLGQGGTEAFF
CDR3nt: TGCGCCAGCAGCTTAGGACAGGGAGGCACTGAAGCTTTCTTT

d_gene: TRBD1
abundance: NA
v_gene: TRBV30
j_gene: TRBJ1-1
CDR3aa: CAWSYTHRGTEAFF
CDR3nt: TGTGCCTGGTCTTATACCCACAGGGGAACCGAAGCTTTCTTT

d_gene: TRBD1
abundance: NA
v_gene: TRBV2
j_gene: TRBJ1-5
CDR3aa: CASSRDRNNQPQHF
CDR3nt: TGTGCCAGCAGCCGGGACAGGAACAATCAGCCCCAGCATTTT

d_gene: TRBD1
abundance: once
v_gene: TRBV16
j_gene: TRBJ2-7
CDR3aa: CASSQSETGDYEQYF
CDR3nt: TGTGCCAGCAGCCAATCGGAGACAGGGGACTACGAGCAGTACTTC

d_gene: NA
abundance: NA
v_gene: TRBV7-8
j_gene: TRBJ2-1
CDR3aa: CASSEGGPFDSYNEQFF
CDR3nt: TGTGCCAGCAGTGAGGGAGGCCCCTTTGACTCCTACAATGAGCAGTTCTTC

d_gene: NA
abundance: once
v_gene: TRBV27
j_gene: TRBJ2-1
CDR3aa: CASSGQTVWRSSYNEQFF
CDR3nt: TGTGCCAGCAGTGGACAGACGGTGTGGCGGAGCTCCTACAATGAGCAGTTCTTC

d_gene: TRBD1
abundance: NA
v_gene: TRBV11-2
j_gene: TRBJ1-2
CDR3aa: CASSYGQGNGYTF
CDR3nt: TGTGCCAGCAGCTATGGACAGGGGAATGGCTACACCTTC

d_gene: TRBD1
abundance: NA
v_gene: TRBV11-2
j_gene: TRBJ2-2
CDR3aa: CASSRRPRGRGTGELFF
CDR3nt: TGTGCCAGCAGCCGTCGGCCCAGGGGGCGAGGGACCGGGGAGCTGTTTTTT

d_gene: TRBD1
abundance: once
v_gene: TRBV9
j_gene: TRBJ1-2
CDR3aa: CASNFPGGAGRGYTF
CDR3nt: TGTGCCAGCAACTTCCCAGGGGGCGCGGGTCGCGGCTACACCTTC

d_gene: TRBD1
abundance: NA
v_gene: TRBV4-1
j_gene: TRBJ2-7
CDR3aa: CASSQFWGSGQDAYEQYF
CDR3nt: TGCGCCAGCAGCCAATTTTGGGGATCGGGACAGGATGCCTACGAGCAGTACTTC

d_gene: NA
abundance: NA
v_gene: TRBV13
j_gene: TRBJ2-3
CDR3aa: CASSSWTGTDTQYF
CDR3nt: TGTGCCAGCAGCTCTTGGACAGGCACAGATACGCAGTATTTT